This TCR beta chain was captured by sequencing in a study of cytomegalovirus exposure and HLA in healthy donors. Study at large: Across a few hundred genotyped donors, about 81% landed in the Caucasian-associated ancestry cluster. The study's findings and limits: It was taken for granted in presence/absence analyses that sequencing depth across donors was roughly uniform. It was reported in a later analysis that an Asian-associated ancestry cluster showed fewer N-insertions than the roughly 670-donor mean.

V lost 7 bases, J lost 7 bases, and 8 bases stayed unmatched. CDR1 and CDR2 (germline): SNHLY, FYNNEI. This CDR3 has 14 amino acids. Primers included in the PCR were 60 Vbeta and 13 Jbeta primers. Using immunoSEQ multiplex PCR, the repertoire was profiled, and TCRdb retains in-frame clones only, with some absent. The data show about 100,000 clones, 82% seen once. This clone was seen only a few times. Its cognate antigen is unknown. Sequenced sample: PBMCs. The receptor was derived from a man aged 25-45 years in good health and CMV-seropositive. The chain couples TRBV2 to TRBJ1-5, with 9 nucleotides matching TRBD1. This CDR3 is CASNSQGAWQPQHF. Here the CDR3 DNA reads TGTGCCAGCAACTCACAGGGGGCTTGGCAGCCCCAGCATTTT.